Below are 27 T cell receptor beta chains sequenced from a single sample in a study of human T cells and chemical hapten exposure. TCRdb used MiXCR to reprocess the RACE reads, holding one entry per CDR3 protein. In the table there are tens of thousands of distinct CDR3 sequences, 13% to 15% of which are singletons. As for time point: pre-sensitization, week 0. Treatment denoted: therapeutic diphenylcyclopropenone sensitization with weekly scalp DPC. The source was whole blood, collected in connection with sensitization to the hapten diphenylcyclopropenone (DPC). These TCRs come from a woman aged 45 to 65 with alopecia areata. Some clones in this sample may be carry-over from other donors' samples.

The chain carries TRBV20-1 and TRBJ2-3, with TRBD2 matching over 11 bases. V lost 0 bases and J lost 4; bases outside the gene matches: 12. CDR1 and CDR2 (germline): DFQATT, SNEGSKA (reference sequence). This CDR3 has 18 residues. CDR3 bases: TGCAGTGCTAGAGACGGTATGGGACTAGCGGATATCCCAGATACGCAGTATTTT. Amino acid sequence: CSARDGMGLADIPDTQYF.

V gene TRBV2 combines with J gene TRBJ2-7; the match to TRBD1 covers 8 bases. The length of the CDR3 is 15 residues. Germline CDR1 is SNHLY and CDR2 is FYNNEI. With V trimmed by 6 bases and J by 3 bases, 10 bases remained unmatched. CDR3 amino acids: CASRRRQGTHYEQYF. CDR3 nucleotides: TGTGCCAGCAGACGCCGACAGGGGACCCACTACGAGCAGTACTTC.

This sequence joins TRBV6-2 or TRBV6-3 and TRBJ2-3; 10 positions match TRBD2. The V gene's germline CDR1 is MNHEY and CDR2 SVGEGT. The CDR3 consists of 15 residues. V lost 7 bases to trimming and J lost 1 base; unmatched junction nucleotides: 5. CDR3 protein: CASTDGTSGTDTQYF. CDR3 coding DNA: TGTGCCAGCACCGACGGGACTAGCGGCACAGATACGCAGTATTTT.

This clonotype was detected a few times. The chain employs TRBV2 and TRBJ1-2, with D uncertain. V was cut by 6 bases and J by 4 bases, with 6 bases left in between. In germline, CDR1 is SNHLY, CDR2 FYNNEI. The CDR3 runs 11 residues. The CDR3 sequence is CASRGSYGYTF. CDR3 DNA sequence: TGTGCCAGCAGGGGCTCCTATGGCTACACCTTC.

This clonotype was seen repeatedly, ten times or more. The chain joins TRBV28 to TRBJ2-7, with D unclear. Germline CDR1 reads MDHEN; CDR2 reads SYDVKM. The CDR3 covers 16 residues. V was trimmed by 5 bases and J by 2 bases, leaving 19 bases between them. CDR3 loop: CASSPAWSWIPYEQYF. CDR3 DNA: TGTGCCAGCAGTCCCGCCTGGTCTTGGATCCCCTACGAGCAGTACTTC.

The V and J genes are TRBV7-9 and TRBJ2-1, with D perhaps TRBD2 (5 bases). The CDR3 contains 17 residues. CDR1 is SEHNR, CDR2 FQNEAQ, per germline (reference sequence). Trimming stripped 1 base from V and 0 bases from J, with 13 bases between. The CDR3 sequence: CASSLGTSGSSYNEQFF. DNA of the CDR3: TGTGCCAGCAGCTTAGGAACGAGCGGATCCTCCTACAATGAGCAGTTCTTC.

This clonotype was recorded a few times. The genes are TRBV5-6 and TRBJ2-2; TRBD1 matches at 11 bases. The CDR3 length is 17 residues. The J segment lost 4 bases and the V segment lost 4 bases, leaving 9 bases of the junction unmatched. Per germline, CDR1 SGHDT and CDR2 YYEEEE. The CDR3 region has the DNA TGTGCCAGCAGCCTTTGGACAGGGGGCGCGTCCACCGGGGAGCTGTTTTTT. It translates to CASSLWTGGASTGELFF.

This chain uses TRBV18 with TRBJ2-7, with D possibly TRBD2 on 6 matching bases. V was clipped by 3 bases and J by 5 bases, with 26 bases between them. CDR3 length: 18 residues. Germline loops: CDR1 KGHSH, CDR2 LQKENI. CDR3 sequence: CASSPMPMSGGSRHEQYF. For the CDR3, the DNA is TGTGCCAGCTCACCTATGCCAATGAGTGGGGGGAGTCGTCACGAGCAGTACTTC.

A few counts support this clonotype. The chain joins TRBV7-2 to TRBJ2-1; a weak D match, TRBD2 (6 bases). CDR3 length: 13 amino acids. Germline V CDR1 and CDR2: SGHTA, FQGNSA. Trimming shortened V by 4 bases and J by 7 bases, and 11 bases separated the two germline ends. CDR3 coding DNA: TGTGCCAGCAGCTCCGCCCGGGAGAATGAGCAGTTCTTC. Its translation is CASSSARENEQFF.

This clonotype has a handful of counts. This chain links TRBV6-5 with TRBJ2-1; TRBD2 matches at 9 bases. There are 14 residues in the CDR3. V shed 6 bases and J 7 bases; nucleotides not matched to a gene: 7. Germline CDR1 reads MNHEY; CDR2 reads SVGAGI. CDR3 DNA: TGTGCCAGCAGGTTAGCGGGAGCTACGAATGAGCAGTTCTTC. It translates to CASRLAGATNEQFF.

J is TRBJ2-5 and V is TRBV9; possibly TRBD2 for D (6 bases). Trimming took 4 bases from V and 2 from J, leaving 15 bases between them. CDR1 SGDLS and CDR2 YYNGEE come from the germline V gene. The CDR3 loop spans 15 amino acids. The CDR3: CASSPAVAAQETQYF. DNA for the CDR3: TGTGCCAGCAGCCCGGCCGTAGCGGCGCAAGAGACCCAGTACTTC.

This clonotype was seen only a few times. The J gene is TRBJ2-7, the V gene TRBV20-1; D possibly matches TRBD1 or TRBD2 (5 bases each). Germline CDR1 reads DFQATT; CDR2 reads SNEGSKA (reference sequence). Trimming left V 6 bases short and J 0 bases short, with 15 bases between. The CDR3 is made up of 14 amino acids. The DNA of the CDR3 is TGCAGTGCAAGACCGGGACCCCCCTCCTACGAGCAGTACTTC. Protein product: CSARPGPPSYEQYF.

This clonotype was seen repeatedly, ten times or more. V usage is TRBV3-1 and J usage is TRBJ1-2; no clear D. The CDR3 runs 12 residues. Germline CDR1 and CDR2: LGHDT and YNNKEL (reference sequence). Trimming pared 1 base from V and 8 bases from J, leaving 8 bases between. The CDR3 DNA follows: TGTGCCAGCAGCCAAGCCACAGAGGGCTACACCTTC. Its translation is CASSQATEGYTF.

The V call is TRBV5-1, the J call TRBJ2-1; 7 positions match TRBD1. Germline V CDR1 and CDR2: SGHRS, YFSETQ. The CDR3 covers 16 residues. The V and J ends lost 4 bases and 3 bases, in that order; junction bases with no gene match: 10. The CDR3 DNA sequence: TGCGCCAGCAGCCCCCAGGGGGACACCATCTACAATGAGCAGTTCTTC. Amino acids: CASSPQGDTIYNEQFF.

This clonotype has only a few counts. The V gene is TRBV6-2 or TRBV6-3, the J gene TRBJ2-7; TRBD2 matches at 9 bases. Germline CDR1 and CDR2: MNHEY and SVGEGT. This CDR3 comprises 14 residues. With 7 bases clipped from V and 4 bases from J, the junction kept 8 bases outside the gene matches. Here the CDR3 reads CASTPSGIRYEQYF. CDR3 in DNA: TGTGCCAGCACCCCTAGCGGGATACGGTACGAGCAGTACTTC.

The V call is TRBV9, the J call TRBJ2-3; D is perhaps TRBD2 (6 bases). This CDR3 contains 16 residues. V lost 2 bases, J lost 8 bases, and 21 bases lay in between. Germline assignment: CDR1 SGDLS and CDR2 YYNGEE. The CDR3 spells CASSVSHDSGRGTQYF. For the CDR3, the DNA is TGTGCCAGCAGCGTCTCTCACGATAGCGGCCGGGGTACGCAGTATTTT. The full variable domain, rest sourced from reference TRBV9 and TRBJ2-3, is DSGVTQTPKHLITATGQRVTLRCSPRSGDLSVYWYQQSLDQGLQFLIQYYNGEERAKGNILERFSAQQFPDLHSELNLSSLELGDSALYFCASSVSHDSGRGTQYFGPGTRLTVL.

This clonotype was counted between two and nine times. The chain links TRBV5-1 to TRBJ1-1; D is uncertain. The germline V and J ends were trimmed by 4 bases and 3 bases, with 16 bases remaining between them. The CDR3 is 15 amino acids. The germline gives CDR1 SGHRS, CDR2 YFSETQ. The CDR3 region is CASSAPEVAYTEAFF. The CDR3 DNA reads TGCGCCAGCAGCGCACCGGAGGTCGCGTACACTGAAGCTTTCTTT.

The V call is TRBV5-1, the J call TRBJ1-1; D unclear. The CDR3 loop spans 15 amino acids. Per germline, CDR1 SGHRS and CDR2 YFSETQ. Trimming took 1 base from V and 2 from J, leaving 12 bases between them. The chain's CDR3 is CASSLTGSGNTEAFF. CDR3 DNA: TGCGCCAGCAGCTTGACGGGGAGTGGAAACACTGAAGCTTTCTTT.

This clonotype was counted a few times. The chain joins TRBV7-2 to TRBJ2-7, with 9 positions matching TRBD2. J was trimmed by 5 bases and V by 4 bases; bases with no gene match: 6. Germline V gene data show CDR1 as SGHTA and CDR2 as FQGNSA. The CDR3 is 14 residues long. For the CDR3, the DNA is TGTGCCAGCAGCTCCGTTAGCGGGGGCGACGAGCAGTACTTC. Translated, it gives CASSSVSGGDEQYF.

The rearrangement joins TRBV27 to TRBJ2-3; D unresolved. The V gene's germline CDR1 is MNHEY and CDR2 SMNVEV (reference sequence). This CDR3 is 12 amino acids long. The germline V and J ends were trimmed by 5 bases and 0 bases, with 3 bases remaining between them. CDR3 residues: CASSISTDTQYF. CDR3 nucleotides: TGTGCCAGCAGTATAAGCACAGATACGCAGTATTTT.

The chain employs TRBV20-1 and TRBJ2-3; TRBD2 matches at 10 bases. CDR3 size: 16 residues. The germline V gene encodes CDR1 DFQATT and CDR2 SNEGSKA (reference sequence). V was clipped by 4 bases and J by 2 bases; unmatched bases: 9. CDR3 DNA sequence: TGCAGTGCTACAGGCCTAGCGGGAGCCTTCACAGATACGCAGTATTTT. This gives the protein CSATGLAGAFTDTQYF.

This rearrangement joins TRBV11-2 to TRBJ2-7; a weak D match, TRBD1 (7 bases). CDR1 and CDR2 (germline): SGHAT, FQNNGV. The V end lost 5 bases, the J end lost 6 bases, and 20 bases lay between the germline ends. The CDR3 length is 15 residues. CDR3 in DNA: TGTGCCAGCAGCCCTTTAAGGACAGGAGGGAGCGAGCAGTACTTC. This sequence encodes CASSPLRTGGSEQYF. The complete variable domain, with remaining parts taken from reference TRBV11-2 and TRBJ2-7, reads EAGVAQSPRYKIIEKRQSVAFWCNPISGHATLYWYQQILGQGPKLLIQFQNNGVVDDSQLPKDRFSAERLKGVDSTLKIQPAKLEDSAVYLCASSPLRTGGSEQYFGPGTRLTVT.

This clonotype came up many times. The chain has TRBV7-2 and TRBJ2-1; D may be TRBD1 (6 bases). Trimming pared 5 bases from V and 2 bases from J, leaving 13 bases between. CDR3 size: 15 residues. Germline CDR1 is SGHTA and CDR2 is FQGNSA. The CDR3 region is CASSPVQGTYNEQFF. In nucleotides, the CDR3 is TGTGCCAGCAGCCCTGTACAGGGCACCTACAATGAGCAGTTCTTC.

This clonotype was counted at least ten times. The J gene is TRBJ2-3, the V gene TRBV28, with a weak D call TRBD2 (6 bases). The germline V gene has CDR1 MDHEN and CDR2 SYDVKM. The CDR3 spans 15 residues. V dropped 5 bases and J dropped 3 bases, with 15 bases sitting between them. The CDR3 reads CASSPLGGRTDTQYF. CDR3 in DNA: TGTGCCAGCAGTCCCTTGGGGGGAAGGACAGATACGCAGTATTTT.

This clonotype has just one count. This may arise from a read error, as a much more abundant clone is one base away. The chain uses TRBV2 and TRBJ2-7; 9 positions match TRBD1. The CDR3 consists of 16 residues. Per the germline V gene, CDR1 is SNHLY and CDR2 is FYNNEI. The trim removed 0 bases at V and 5 bases at J, leaving 8 bases unmatched. CDR3 DNA sequence: TGTGCCAGCAGTGAAGCGGCGGGGACAGGGATTCACGAGCAGTACTTC. This encodes CASSEAAGTGIHEQYF.

As DNA, the CDR3 is TGTGCCAGTAGTATAAGAGAGCGCTATCAGCCCCAGCATTTT. Its translation: CASSIRERYQPQHF. The chain employs TRBV19 and TRBJ1-5, with no clear D. The germline CDR1 and CDR2 sequences are LNHDA and SQIVND (reference sequence). Trimming left V 2 bases short and J 5 bases short, with 10 bases between. This CDR3 contains 14 residues.

Ten or more counts support this clonotype. The V call is TRBV20-1, the J call TRBJ1-4; D may be TRBD1 (5 bases). Between the trimmed V and J ends, which lost 0 bases and 7 bases, there was a span of 15 bases. This CDR3 is 15 amino acids long. Germline CDR1 and CDR2: DFQATT and SNEGSKA (reference sequence). The CDR3 protein is CSARDVRASGEKLFF. CDR3 coding DNA: TGCAGTGCTAGAGATGTCAGGGCTTCGGGTGAAAAACTGTTTTTT.